The 9 T cell receptor beta chains in this list originate from one sample, sequenced in a study of OX40 agonist ivuxolimab in advanced cancers. The receptor library was made with the immunoSEQ multiplex PCR assay. The source is immuneACCESS, and TCRdb retained only in-frame sequences with V and J called. Part of the clones is not carried over; for the studies checked, unresolved V genes explain less than half of this, and the remainder is unexplained. The sample records 30,000 to 45,000 clones, about 88% of which are singletons. 2.4% of the sample rests with the top ten. The sequences come from CD4+ or CD8+ T cells sorted from blood, collected in a trial of the OX40 agonist ivuxolimab. These receptors all come from an adult with an advanced solid tumor such as melanoma, head and neck, liver or kidney cancer.

The chain combines TRBV5-4 with TRBJ2-5; 12 nucleotides agree with TRBD1. Trimming removed 7 bases from V and 4 bases from J; junction bases left unmatched: 5. The CDR3 covers 14 residues. Germline V lookup: CDR1 SGHNT, CDR2 YYREEE (reference sequence). CDR3 residues: CASHRGQGAETQYF. CDR3 coding DNA: TGTGCCAGCCATCGGGGACAGGGGGCAGAGACCCAGTACTTC.

V usage is TRBV7-9 and J usage is TRBJ1-6; 8 positions match TRBD1. CDR3 length equals 14 residues. Trimming cost V 1 base and J 11 bases; bases outside gene matches: 4. From germline, CDR1 is SEHNR and CDR2 FQNEAQ (reference sequence). The CDR3 DNA follows: TGTGCCAGCAGCTTAGGTGGACAGGGTCCACCCCTCCACTTT. It translates to CASSLGGQGPPLHF. The variable domain in full, completed from reference TRBV7-9 and TRBJ1-6, reads DTGVSQNPRHKITKRGQNVTFRCDPISEHNRLYWYRQTLGQGPEFLTYFQNEAQLEKSRLLSDRFSAERPKGSFSTLEIQRTEQGDSAMYLCASSLGGQGPPLHFGNGTRLTVT.

This clone was counted a single time. V is TRBV27 and J is TRBJ2-1; TRBD2 aligns across 12 bases. The length of the CDR3 is 14 residues. Germline V CDR1 and CDR2: MNHEY, SMNVEV (reference sequence). With 5 bases clipped from V and 5 bases from J, the junction kept 1 base outside the gene matches. The CDR3 spells CASSRLAGDNEQFF. DNA for the CDR3: TGTGCCAGCAGTCGACTAGCGGGGGACAATGAGCAGTTCTTC.

The rearrangement links TRBV5-4 to TRBJ2-5, with D possibly called TRBD1 or TRBD2 (5 bases each). Germline CDR1 SGHNT, CDR2 YYREEE (reference sequence). Trimming stripped 4 bases from V and 1 base from J, with 23 bases between. This CDR3 has 18 amino acids. The CDR3 here is CASSVGPRRGRIQETQYF. Written as DNA, the CDR3 is TGTGCCAGCAGCGTTGGCCCGCGACGGGGCAGAATCCAAGAGACCCAGTACTTC.

The rearrangement links TRBV7-9 to TRBJ1-1, with D unclear. Germline values: CDR1 SEHNR, CDR2 FQNEAQ (reference sequence). This CDR3 is 13 amino acids long. V lost 6 bases to trimming and J lost 6 bases, with 14 bases between them. CDR3 bases: TGTGCCAGCAGGAGGGTTTCGGGCGCTGAAGCTTTCTTT. Its protein is CASRRVSGAEAFF.

This clone was observed a single time. The chain is built from TRBV18 and TRBJ2-2, with D tentatively TRBD1 or TRBD2 (5 bases each). The V gene's germline CDR1 is KGHSH and CDR2 LQKENI. Trimming removed 8 bases from V and 2 bases from J, with 15 bases in between. CDR3 length equals 15 residues. The CDR3 bases are TGTGCCAGCGCCGTGGGGACGGGAAACACCGGGGAGCTGTTTTTT. This encodes CASAVGTGNTGELFF.

The chain links TRBV12-2 to TRBJ2-1; the D call TRBD1 from the table was never checked on the DNA. TRBV12-2 is assigned pseudogene status. CDR3 size: 19 residues. DNA for the CDR3: TGTGCAAGTCGCTTAGTCTTTCAGTTCAGGGGGAGTACCTACAATGAGCAGTTCTTC. It specifies CASRLVFQFRGSTYNEQFF.

The rearrangement joins TRBV5-6 to TRBJ1-4; D not resolved. The CDR3 is 13 residues long. The V end lost 1 base, the J end lost 8 bases, and 9 bases lay between the germline ends. Per the germline V gene, CDR1 is SGHDT and CDR2 is YYEEEE. The CDR3 is CASSLIRGEKLFF. The DNA for the CDR3 is TGTGCCAGCAGCTTGATCCGGGGAGAAAAACTGTTTTTT.

Only a few counts were recorded for this clone. The V call is TRBV4-1, the J call TRBJ1-5; D may be TRBD1 (6 bases). The germline V gene has CDR1 MGHRA and CDR2 YSYEKL. Deletions cut 0 bases from V and 6 bases from J, with 12 bases between. This CDR3 region has 15 residues. The CDR3 sequence: CASSQDPQGGQPQHF. The CDR3 DNA is TGCGCCAGCAGCCAAGATCCACAGGGAGGTCAGCCCCAGCATTTT.